Presented here are 13 T cell receptor beta chains from one specimen sequenced in a study of shared clonotypes between healthy human individuals. Profiled with immunoSEQ multiplex PCR; TCRdb holds only in-frame clones, not every one. The sample has about 1.5 million clones, 95% to 99% seen once. The sequencing input was naive CD4+ T cells sorted from blood. Subset meaning: CD45RA+ positively selected. The receptors were gathered from a man aged 25-40 years in good health.

V and J are TRBV9 and TRBJ2-5, with 14 bases that match TRBD2. Germline CDR1 and CDR2: SGDLS and YYNGEE. J gave up 3 bases and V 3 bases, and 1 base lay outside the gene matches. The CDR3 has 15 amino acids. The CDR3 coding sequence is TGTGCCAGCAGCGCGACTAGCGGGAGGGAAGAGACCCAGTACTTC. Protein product: CASSATSGREETQYF.

The chain couples TRBV6-5 to TRBJ2-7; TRBD1 is a possible D gene (6 bases). Trimming took off 7 bases at V and 4 bases at J, with 17 bases between the two ends. Germline loops: CDR1 MNHEY, CDR2 SVGAGI. This CDR3 is 14 amino acids long. The CDR3 DNA reads TGTGCCAGCAAAAGGACAGTGGAATTTTACGAGCAGTACTTC. This translates into CASKRTVEFYEQYF.

The chain employs TRBV2 and TRBJ2-3, with D perhaps being TRBD1 or TRBD2 (5 bases each). CDR1 and CDR2 from the germline V gene are SNHLY and FYNNEI. Trimming pared 0 bases from V and 1 base from J, leaving 11 bases between. The CDR3 is made up of 16 amino acids. The CDR3 region is CASSEARGSGTDTQYF. In DNA form, the CDR3 reads TGTGCCAGCAGTGAAGCGAGGGGCTCTGGCACAGATACGCAGTATTTT.

Of note for this clone: The same CDR3 is also encoded by other DNA sequences in this sample. The J gene is TRBJ1-1, the V gene TRBV5-4; tentatively, D is TRBD1 (6 bases). The germline V gene has CDR1 SGHNT and CDR2 YYREEE (reference sequence). V was cut by 3 bases and J by 5 bases, with 17 bases left in between. The CDR3 contains 15 residues. This CDR3 is CASSSREGQGTEAFF. CDR3 bases: TGTGCCAGCAGCTCCCGGGAGGGCCAGGGGACTGAAGCTTTCTTT.

The chain carries TRBV4-1 and TRBJ2-5, with D uncertain. This CDR3 has 15 residues. V shed 1 base and J shed 2 bases, with 11 bases lying between them. The germline gives CDR1 MGHRA, CDR2 YSYEKL. The CDR3 DNA is TGCGCCAGCAGCCAAGGTTGGACGGAGCAAGAGACCCAGTACTTC. Translation: CASSQGWTEQETQYF.

The CDR3 is CASSVGGTDILTQHF. CDR3 coding DNA: TGTGCCAGCAGCGTAGGGGGTACTGATATCCTTACCCAGCATTTT. The rearrangement links TRBV9 to TRBJ1-5; D is uncertain. Trimming shortened V by 0 bases and J by 11 bases, and 18 bases separated the two germline ends. This CDR3 has 15 residues. Germline CDR1 is SGDLS and CDR2 is YYNGEE.

This sequence joins TRBV11-2 and TRBJ1-2, with unresolved D. V was clipped by 5 bases and J by 8 bases, with 12 bases between them. CDR1 SGHAT and CDR2 FQNNGV come from the germline V gene. This CDR3 comprises 12 residues. CDR3 amino acids: CASSAYLSGYTF. CDR3 nucleotides: TGTGCCAGCAGCGCGTATCTGTCGGGCTACACCTTC. Filled out from reference TRBV11-2 and TRBJ1-2, the complete variable domain reads EAGVAQSPRYKIIEKRQSVAFWCNPISGHATLYWYQQILGQGPKLLIQFQNNGVVDDSQLPKDRFSAERLKGVDSTLKIQPAKLEDSAVYLCASSAYLSGYTFGSGTRLTVV.

CDR3: CASATSGPTYEQYF. The DNA of the CDR3 is TGTGCCAGCGCCACTAGCGGACCAACCTACGAGCAGTACTTC. This sequence joins TRBV14 and TRBJ2-7; 8 bases line up with TRBD2. The ends lost 8 bases at V and 2 bases at J; junction bases unmatched: 8. This CDR3 comprises 14 residues. The V gene's germline CDR1 is SGHDN and CDR2 FVKESK.

This chain links TRBV5-5 with TRBJ2-6, with D possibly being TRBD2 (5 bases). CDR3 length equals 17 residues. The germline gives CDR1 SGHKS, CDR2 YYEKEE (reference sequence). With 0 bases removed from V and 2 bases from J, the gap between germline ends came to 12 bases. The chain's CDR3 is CASSLGFSGAGANVLTF. The CDR3 bases are TGTGCCAGCAGCTTGGGTTTTTCCGGGGCTGGGGCCAACGTCCTGACTTTC.

This sequence joins TRBV5-1 and TRBJ2-7, with 15 bases matching TRBD2. Germline V lookup: CDR1 SGHRS, CDR2 YFSETQ. This CDR3 has 16 residues. The ends lost 3 bases at V and 2 bases at J; junction bases unmatched: 3. CDR3 bases: TGCGCCAGCAGCTCGGGACTAGCGGGAGGACCCTACGAGCAGTACTTC. This gives the protein CASSSGLAGGPYEQYF.

The gene calls are TRBV9 and TRBJ2-7, with 8 positions matching TRBD1. The junction had 8 bases not matched to a gene; V was cut back by 0 bases and J by 0 bases. Germline CDR1 reads SGDLS; CDR2 reads YYNGEE. CDR3 size: 17 residues. DNA of the CDR3: TGTGCCAGCAGCGTAGGGCTCCAGGGGGCTAGCTCCTACGAGCAGTACTTC. This sequence encodes CASSVGLQGASSYEQYF.

J is TRBJ2-1 and V is TRBV11-1; TRBD1 agrees at 9 bases. Germline V gene sequence: CDR1 SGHAT, CDR2 FQDESV (reference sequence). This CDR3 has 15 amino acids. Losses at the gene ends were 5 bases for V and 3 bases for J; bases not matched to a gene: 5. The CDR3 here is CASSAMGQGYNEQFF. The CDR3 DNA follows: TGTGCCAGCAGCGCAATGGGACAGGGCTACAATGAGCAGTTCTTC.

This sequence joins TRBV18 and TRBJ2-1, with TRBD2 matching 11 bases. V trimming: 9 bases; J trimming: 6 bases; junction bases outside the gene matches: 7. The CDR3 loop spans 14 amino acids. Germline V CDR1 and CDR2: KGHSH, LQKENI. The CDR3 reads CASFSGRASNEQFF. The CDR3 DNA follows: TGTGCCAGTTTTAGCGGGAGGGCCTCCAATGAGCAGTTCTTC.